The rows below give T cell receptor beta chains drawn from one sample of a study of siplizumab effects on memory and regulatory T cells. Some clones are missing from TCRdb's copy, which holds only in-frame ones; the method was immunoSEQ multiplex PCR. The sample contains about 52,000 clones, 95% to 98% of which appear only once. The sequenced sample was naive CD4+ T cells sorted from blood. These TCRs come from a human donor in good health. CDR3s include the opening cysteine and the closing phenylalanine or tryptophan. A D gene is named only where the DNA matches it firmly. Some rows have no size entry. The others give once, few or many, or a class for an expanded clone.

cdr3_nt: TGTGCCAGCAGCTTCCTTGGATGGGGCTCCTACGAGCAGTACTTC
cdr3_aa: CASSFLGWGSYEQYF
v_call: TRBV5-5
clone_size: -
cdr3_length: 15
j_call: TRBJ2-7
d_call: -

cdr3_nt: TGTGCCAGCTCAAGAACGGGACAGGGGTACGAGCAGTACTTC
cdr3_aa: CASSRTGQGYEQYF
v_call: TRBV18
clone_size: -
cdr3_length: 14
j_call: TRBJ2-7
d_call: TRBD1

cdr3_nt: TGTGCCAGCAGAATGACACGAGCAGATACGCAGTATTTT
cdr3_aa: CASRMTRADTQYF
v_call: TRBV7-3
clone_size: -
cdr3_length: 13
j_call: TRBJ2-3
d_call: -

cdr3_nt: TGTGCCACATACAGGGGCTACGAGCAGTACTTC
cdr3_aa: CATYRGYEQYF
v_call: TRBV6-5
clone_size: -
cdr3_length: 11
j_call: TRBJ2-7
d_call: TRBD1

cdr3_nt: TGTGCCAGCAGTGGGGGACTAGCAGATACGCAGTATTTT
cdr3_aa: CASSGGLADTQYF
v_call: TRBV2
clone_size: -
cdr3_length: 13
j_call: TRBJ2-3
d_call: TRBD2

cdr3_nt: TGTGCCAGCAGCTCGACCGGGACTAGCTACGAGCAGTACTTC
cdr3_aa: CASSSTGTSYEQYF
v_call: TRBV5-4
clone_size: -
cdr3_length: 14
j_call: TRBJ2-7
d_call: TRBD2

cdr3_nt: TGTGCCAGCTCACCGAATTCGTGGTCGAACACTGAAGCTTTCTTT
cdr3_aa: CASSPNSWSNTEAFF
v_call: TRBV18
clone_size: once
cdr3_length: 15
j_call: TRBJ1-1
d_call: -

cdr3_nt: TGCGCCAGCAGCCAAGAGGCAGACAATGAAGCTTTCTTT
cdr3_aa: CASSQEADNEAFF
v_call: TRBV4-1
clone_size: -
cdr3_length: 13
j_call: TRBJ1-1
d_call: -

cdr3_nt: TGTGCCAGCAGTCTGACGGGCTATGGCTACACCTTC
cdr3_aa: CASSLTGYGYTF
v_call: TRBV28
clone_size: -
cdr3_length: 12
j_call: TRBJ1-2
d_call: -

cdr3_nt: TGTGCCAGCAGCCAGTGGACTAGCGGGAGTGTCACCGGGGAGCTGTTTTTT
cdr3_aa: CASSQWTSGSVTGELFF
v_call: TRBV4-2
clone_size: -
cdr3_length: 17
j_call: TRBJ2-2
d_call: TRBD2

cdr3_nt: TGTGCCAGCAGTTTAGGGGGACTAGCGGGATGGACCGGGGAGCTGTTTTTT
cdr3_aa: CASSLGGLAGWTGELFF
v_call: TRBV28
clone_size: -
cdr3_length: 17
j_call: TRBJ2-2
d_call: TRBD2

cdr3_nt: TGTGCCAGCAGCAGGACAGGGCTTGAGCAGTTCTTC
cdr3_aa: CASSRTGLEQFF
v_call: TRBV6-5
clone_size: -
cdr3_length: 12
j_call: TRBJ2-1
d_call: TRBD1

cdr3_nt: TGCGCCAGCAGCCAAGGGGGCGGGAGTAACCACGAGCAGTACTTC
cdr3_aa: CASSQGGGSNHEQYF
v_call: TRBV4-1
clone_size: once
cdr3_length: 15
j_call: TRBJ2-7
d_call: TRBD2

cdr3_nt: TGTGCCAGCAACCCGGGTTACCTGAACTATGGCTACACCTTC
cdr3_aa: CASNPGYLNYGYTF
v_call: TRBV6-5
clone_size: -
cdr3_length: 14
j_call: TRBJ1-2
d_call: -

cdr3_nt: TGTGCCAGCAGTCAGGACAGGGTAGGAGGCTACACCTTC
cdr3_aa: CASSQDRVGGYTF
v_call: TRBV6-5
clone_size: -
cdr3_length: 13
j_call: TRBJ1-2
d_call: TRBD1

cdr3_nt: TGCGCCAGCAGCTTGTTGGGACAGCCGAACCCACTCCACTTT
cdr3_aa: CASSLLGQPNPLHF
v_call: TRBV5-1
clone_size: -
cdr3_length: 14
j_call: TRBJ1-6
d_call: TRBD1

cdr3_nt: TGCGCCAAAACGACAGGGACAATGGTTTGCGATGAGCAGTTCTTC
cdr3_aa: CAKTTGTMVCDEQFF
v_call: TRBV5-1
clone_size: -
cdr3_length: 15
j_call: TRBJ2-1
d_call: TRBD1

cdr3_nt: TGCGCCAGCAGCCACTCAACTAGATCCGGGGAGCTGTTTTTT
cdr3_aa: CASSHSTRSGELFF
v_call: TRBV4-3
clone_size: -
cdr3_length: 14
j_call: TRBJ2-2
d_call: -

cdr3_nt: TGTGCCAGCAGCTCGGTGAGCGGGACATACAATGAGCAGTTCTTC
cdr3_aa: CASSSVSGTYNEQFF
v_call: TRBV5-5
clone_size: -
cdr3_length: 15
j_call: TRBJ2-1
d_call: -

cdr3_nt: TGCGCCAGCAGCTTCCAAATTCAGGGGAACACTGAAGCTTTCTTT
cdr3_aa: CASSFQIQGNTEAFF
v_call: TRBV5-1
clone_size: -
cdr3_length: 15
j_call: TRBJ1-1
d_call: -

cdr3_nt: TGTGCCAGCAGTGAGCCGAACAGGGGGCGCCCCGAGGAGACCCAGTACTTC
cdr3_aa: CASSEPNRGRPEETQYF
v_call: TRBV25-1
clone_size: -
cdr3_length: 17
j_call: TRBJ2-5
d_call: TRBD1

cdr3_nt: TGTGCCTGGAGTGATCCCGGGGAGCTGTTTTTT
cdr3_aa: CAWSDPGELFF
v_call: TRBV30
clone_size: -
cdr3_length: 11
j_call: TRBJ2-2
d_call: -

cdr3_nt: TGTGCCAGCAGAAAATCCGGGGAGAACACCGGGGAGCTGTTTTTT
cdr3_aa: CASRKSGENTGELFF
v_call: TRBV7-3
clone_size: -
cdr3_length: 15
j_call: TRBJ2-2
d_call: -

cdr3_nt: TGTGCCAGCAGTCGACTCATCTACAATGAGCAGTTCTTC
cdr3_aa: CASSRLIYNEQFF
v_call: TRBV6-1
clone_size: -
cdr3_length: 13
j_call: TRBJ2-1
d_call: -

cdr3_nt: TGCGCCAGCAGCCAATACAGGGGGCTGGAAGCTTTCTTT
cdr3_aa: CASSQYRGLEAFF
v_call: TRBV4-3
clone_size: -
cdr3_length: 13
j_call: TRBJ1-1
d_call: TRBD1

cdr3_nt: TGTGCCTGGAGTCCCGGGACAGACTTTAAGCCCCCTGGAAACACCATATATTTT
cdr3_aa: CAWSPGTDFKPPGNTIYF
v_call: TRBV30
clone_size: -
cdr3_length: 18
j_call: TRBJ1-3
d_call: TRBD1

cdr3_nt: TGTGCCAGCAGCTTTGGCCAGCCCCCGGAGTTCTTC
cdr3_aa: CASSFGQPPEFF
v_call: TRBV11-3
clone_size: -
cdr3_length: 12
j_call: TRBJ2-1
d_call: -

cdr3_nt: TGCGCCAGCAGCCTGCGACAGGGGAGGTCTGGAAACACCATATATTTT
cdr3_aa: CASSLRQGRSGNTIYF
v_call: TRBV5-1
clone_size: -
cdr3_length: 16
j_call: TRBJ1-3
d_call: TRBD1

cdr3_nt: TGCGCCAGCAGCTTGGAAGTCTATGGCTACACCTTC
cdr3_aa: CASSLEVYGYTF
v_call: TRBV5-1
clone_size: -
cdr3_length: 12
j_call: TRBJ1-2
d_call: -

cdr3_nt: TGTGCCATCAGAACAACTCACGAAGGCACTGAAGCTTTCTTT
cdr3_aa: CAIRTTHEGTEAFF
v_call: TRBV10-3
clone_size: few
cdr3_length: 14
j_call: TRBJ1-1
d_call: -

cdr3_nt: TGTGCCAGCAGCTTAGGGGAACCCGGGGAGCTGTTTTTT
cdr3_aa: CASSLGEPGELFF
v_call: TRBV7-2
clone_size: -
cdr3_length: 13
j_call: TRBJ2-2
d_call: -

cdr3_nt: TGTGCCAGCAGAGCCGACAGGGACGGCTACACCTTC
cdr3_aa: CASRADRDGYTF
v_call: TRBV7-2
clone_size: -
cdr3_length: 12
j_call: TRBJ1-2
d_call: TRBD1

cdr3_nt: TGTGCCTGGAGTGCCACTAATGACGGTCAGCCCCAGCATTTT
cdr3_aa: CAWSATNDGQPQHF
v_call: TRBV30
clone_size: -
cdr3_length: 14
j_call: TRBJ1-5
d_call: -

cdr3_nt: TGTGCCAGTAGTGCCGGGACTAGCGGGAGATGGAATGAGCAGTTCTTC
cdr3_aa: CASSAGTSGRWNEQFF
v_call: TRBV19
clone_size: -
cdr3_length: 16
j_call: TRBJ2-1
d_call: TRBD2

cdr3_nt: TGTGCCAGCAGCCGCGGGACTAGCGGATGGAATGAGCAGTTCTTC
cdr3_aa: CASSRGTSGWNEQFF
v_call: TRBV6-6
clone_size: -
cdr3_length: 15
j_call: TRBJ2-1
d_call: TRBD2

cdr3_nt: TGCAGCGTTGACAGGGCCGGGCCAGATACGCAGTATTTT
cdr3_aa: CSVDRAGPDTQYF
v_call: TRBV29-1
clone_size: once
cdr3_length: 13
j_call: TRBJ2-3
d_call: -

cdr3_nt: TGTGCCAGCAGCCGTCGACAGGGAGGGGATGAAAAACTGTTTTTT
cdr3_aa: CASSRRQGGDEKLFF
v_call: TRBV7-9
clone_size: -
cdr3_length: 15
j_call: TRBJ1-4
d_call: TRBD1

cdr3_nt: TGTGCCAGCAGCCGGACTAGCGGGAGATCTCTATCTACAGATACGCAGTATTTT
cdr3_aa: CASSRTSGRSLSTDTQYF
v_call: TRBV7-9
clone_size: -
cdr3_length: 18
j_call: TRBJ2-3
d_call: TRBD2

cdr3_nt: TGTGCCACCAGCAGGGGTCTAGCGGGCCGTAGCTCCTACAATGAGCAGTTCTTC
cdr3_aa: CATSRGLAGRSSYNEQFF
v_call: TRBV15
clone_size: -
cdr3_length: 18
j_call: TRBJ2-1
d_call: TRBD2

cdr3_nt: TGTGCCAGCAGCCGACGGGACGCTCGGCAGGAAAAACTGTTTTTT
cdr3_aa: CASSRRDARQEKLFF
v_call: TRBV5-8
clone_size: -
cdr3_length: 15
j_call: TRBJ1-4
d_call: -

cdr3_nt: TGTGCCAGTACACCCGGGGGCTGGCCCGGGGAGCTGTTTTTT
cdr3_aa: CASTPGGWPGELFF
v_call: TRBV6-1
clone_size: -
cdr3_length: 14
j_call: TRBJ2-2
d_call: -

cdr3_nt: TGTGCCAGCAGCCACAGTACAGGGCCAGATACGCAGTATTTT
cdr3_aa: CASSHSTGPDTQYF
v_call: TRBV7-9
clone_size: -
cdr3_length: 14
j_call: TRBJ2-3
d_call: -

cdr3_nt: TGTGCCAGCAGTTACTCGAGGGATAAACGGAATGAAAAACTGTTTTTT
cdr3_aa: CASSYSRDKRNEKLFF
v_call: TRBV6-5
clone_size: -
cdr3_length: 16
j_call: TRBJ1-4
d_call: -

cdr3_nt: TGTGCCAGCAGCCGTTCCGCAACACAGGGAACTGAAGCTTTCTTT
cdr3_aa: CASSRSATQGTEAFF
v_call: TRBV4-2
clone_size: -
cdr3_length: 15
j_call: TRBJ1-1
d_call: -

cdr3_nt: TGCGCCAGCAGCCAAGAAATCGGGGTATCTTCACCCCTCCACTTT
cdr3_aa: CASSQEIGVSSPLHF
v_call: TRBV4-3
clone_size: -
cdr3_length: 15
j_call: TRBJ1-6
d_call: -

cdr3_nt: TGTGCCAGCAGTGGGCGAAATGAAAAACTGTTTTTT
cdr3_aa: CASSGRNEKLFF
v_call: TRBV27
clone_size: -
cdr3_length: 12
j_call: TRBJ1-4
d_call: -

cdr3_nt: TGTGCCAGCAGCTTAGATTGGTCGGACTTGGCCCAGTACTTC
cdr3_aa: CASSLDWSDLAQYF
v_call: TRBV7-8
clone_size: -
cdr3_length: 14
j_call: TRBJ2-5
d_call: -

cdr3_nt: TGTGCCAGCACGGGCGGGATGAACACAGATACGCAGTATTTT
cdr3_aa: CASTGGMNTDTQYF
v_call: TRBV27
clone_size: -
cdr3_length: 14
j_call: TRBJ2-3
d_call: -

cdr3_nt: TGTGCCAGCAGCATGGACCAGTTAGGACCCTCGGGGTACTACGAGCAGTACTTC
cdr3_aa: CASSMDQLGPSGYYEQYF
v_call: TRBV21-1
clone_size: -
cdr3_length: 18
j_call: TRBJ2-7
d_call: -

cdr3_nt: TGTGCCAGCAGCTTGGCCTTGATTCGACAGGGCAATCAGCCCCAGCATTTT
cdr3_aa: CASSLALIRQGNQPQHF
v_call: TRBV5-8
clone_size: -
cdr3_length: 17
j_call: TRBJ1-5
d_call: -

cdr3_nt: TGCGCCAGCAGTCATCCGGACAATGCCAATCAGCCCCAGCATTTT
cdr3_aa: CASSHPDNANQPQHF
v_call: TRBV23-1
clone_size: once
cdr3_length: 15
j_call: TRBJ1-5
d_call: -

cdr3_nt: TGTGCCTGGAGTGTACGGGCGGGAAACACCATATATTTT
cdr3_aa: CAWSVRAGNTIYF
v_call: TRBV30
clone_size: -
cdr3_length: 13
j_call: TRBJ1-3
d_call: -

cdr3_nt: TGTGCCAGCTCACCCGACATAACACGTAATGAGCAGTTCTTC
cdr3_aa: CASSPDITRNEQFF
v_call: TRBV18
clone_size: once
cdr3_length: 14
j_call: TRBJ2-1
d_call: -

cdr3_nt: TGTGCTAGCAGCTTAGTGTCTGGGGGACAGGGGGAGACCCAGTACTTC
cdr3_aa: CASSLVSGGQGETQYF
v_call: TRBV7-7
clone_size: -
cdr3_length: 16
j_call: TRBJ2-5
d_call: TRBD1

cdr3_nt: TGTGCCATCAGTGAGCGGACCCAGGGTTCGGAATCCTACAATGAGCAGTTCTTC
cdr3_aa: CAISERTQGSESYNEQFF
v_call: TRBV10-3
clone_size: -
cdr3_length: 18
j_call: TRBJ2-1
d_call: -

cdr3_nt: TGTGCCAGCAGCTTGGTCCGGGGGACAGGGATTAATGAAAAACTGTTTTTT
cdr3_aa: CASSLVRGTGINEKLFF
v_call: TRBV5-6
clone_size: -
cdr3_length: 17
j_call: TRBJ1-4
d_call: TRBD1

cdr3_nt: TGCGCCAGCAGCCAAGAAGTCTACCCGGCGGGAAGGTCCTACAATGAGCAGTTCTTC
cdr3_aa: CASSQEVYPAGRSYNEQFF
v_call: TRBV4-3
clone_size: -
cdr3_length: 19
j_call: TRBJ2-1
d_call: -